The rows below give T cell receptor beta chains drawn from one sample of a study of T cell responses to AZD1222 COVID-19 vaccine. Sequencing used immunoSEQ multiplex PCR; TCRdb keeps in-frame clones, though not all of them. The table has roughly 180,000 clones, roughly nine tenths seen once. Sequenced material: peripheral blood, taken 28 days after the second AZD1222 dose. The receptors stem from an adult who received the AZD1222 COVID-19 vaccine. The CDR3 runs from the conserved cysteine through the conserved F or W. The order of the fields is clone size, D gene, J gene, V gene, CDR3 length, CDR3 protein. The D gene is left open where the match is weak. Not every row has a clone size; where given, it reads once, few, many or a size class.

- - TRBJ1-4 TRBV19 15 CASSMSPATNEKLFF
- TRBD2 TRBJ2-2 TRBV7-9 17 CASSFRLAARKTGELFF
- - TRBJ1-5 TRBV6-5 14 CASSYRGNNQPQHF
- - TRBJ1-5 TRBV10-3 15 CASSAQTPGNQPQHF
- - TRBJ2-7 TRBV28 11 CATTPSGRLYF
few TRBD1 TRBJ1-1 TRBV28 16 CASGPLPGQGNTEAFF
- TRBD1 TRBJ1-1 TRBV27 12 CASSLRQGTAFF
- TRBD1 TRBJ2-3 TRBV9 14 CASSVGTGTDTQYF
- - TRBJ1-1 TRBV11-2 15 CASSLRGGQDTEAFF
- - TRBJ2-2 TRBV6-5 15 CASSYEQLGTGELFF
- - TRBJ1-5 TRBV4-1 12 CASSQPRQPQHF
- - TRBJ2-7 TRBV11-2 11 CASSFGSEQYF
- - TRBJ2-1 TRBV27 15 CASSLSGEWDNEQFF
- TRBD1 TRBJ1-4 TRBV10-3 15 CAISAPGQGDEKLFF
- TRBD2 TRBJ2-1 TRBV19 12 CATERGYNEQFF
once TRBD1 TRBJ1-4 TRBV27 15 CASSRGQGRSEKLFF
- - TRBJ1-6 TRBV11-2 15 CASSSRQRGDSPLHF
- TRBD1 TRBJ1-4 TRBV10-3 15 CAISESLDRDEKLFF
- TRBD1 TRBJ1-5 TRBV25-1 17 CASSGPGQGVNNQPQHF
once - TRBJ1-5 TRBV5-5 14 CASSFRQFNQPQHF
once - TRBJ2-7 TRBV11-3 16 CASSLVSGGPSYEQYF
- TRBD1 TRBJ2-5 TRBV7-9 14 CASSSRDRQETQYF
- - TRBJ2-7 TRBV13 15 CASSPQGTASYEQYF
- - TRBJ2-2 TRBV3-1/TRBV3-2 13 CASSHLATGELFF
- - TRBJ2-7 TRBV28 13 CASSFPGVREQYF
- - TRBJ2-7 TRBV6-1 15 CASSEGGYSNYEQYF
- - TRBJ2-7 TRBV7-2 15 CASSLGLVVSYEQYF
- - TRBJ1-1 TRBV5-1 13 CASSLSGVTEAFF
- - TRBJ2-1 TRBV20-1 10 CSAEGGEQFF
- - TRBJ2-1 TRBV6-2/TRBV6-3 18 CASSSGRLRERSYNEQFF
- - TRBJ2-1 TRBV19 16 CASSIVGAVGAGEQFF
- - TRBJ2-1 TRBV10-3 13 CAISVREYNEQFF
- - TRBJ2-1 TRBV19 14 CASSIKGEGNEQFF
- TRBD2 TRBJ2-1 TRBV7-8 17 CASSLGGGVPSYNEQFF
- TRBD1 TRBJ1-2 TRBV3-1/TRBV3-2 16 CASSQVAGGLDYGYTF
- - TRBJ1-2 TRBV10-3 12 CAIRRTEGGYTF
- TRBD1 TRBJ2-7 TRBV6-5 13 CASSSGRDRGSYF
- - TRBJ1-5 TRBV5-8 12 CASSLRGQPQHF
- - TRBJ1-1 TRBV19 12 CAMGCSSCEAFF
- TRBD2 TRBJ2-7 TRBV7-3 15 CASSPTSGSSYEQYF
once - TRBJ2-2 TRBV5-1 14 CASAQQVNTGELFF
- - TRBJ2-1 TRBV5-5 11 CASSLDNEQFF
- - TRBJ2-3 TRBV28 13 CASSLRDTDTQYF
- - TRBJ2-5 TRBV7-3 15 CASSLRDGGRETQYF
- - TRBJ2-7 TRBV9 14 CASSVDEEWVEQYF
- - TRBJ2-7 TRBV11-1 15 CASSPCSTGTCEQYF
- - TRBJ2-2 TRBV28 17 CASTISGRTKNTGELFF
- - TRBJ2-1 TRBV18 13 CASSLVPLSEQFF
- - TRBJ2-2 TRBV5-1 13 CASSSSSLGELFF
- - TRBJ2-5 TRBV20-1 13 CSASWPEGETQYF
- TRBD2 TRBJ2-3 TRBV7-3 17 CASSPFGLAMSTDTQYF
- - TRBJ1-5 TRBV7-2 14 CASSPRDSNQPQHF